Listed below are T cell receptor beta chains from one sample, sequenced in a study of cytomegalovirus exposure and HLA in healthy donors. Profiled with immunoSEQ multiplex PCR; TCRdb holds only in-frame clones, not every one. The repertoire holds tens of thousands of clones, with approximately 80% as singletons. The sequenced material came from PBMCs. The receptors shown here come from a man aged 30-40 years in good health and CMV-seronegative. CDR3s include the opening cysteine and the closing phenylalanine or tryptophan. The D gene is left open where the match is weak. Part of the rows lack a size; the others show once, few, many or a class for expanded clones.

v_call,j_call,d_call,clone_size,cdr3_nt,cdr3_aa
TRBV4-1,TRBJ1-3,.,.,TGCGCCAGCAGCCAATGGACAGTAAGAAACACCATATATTTT,CASSQWTVRNTIYF
TRBV6-4,TRBJ2-1,TRBD2,few,TGTGCCAGCAGTTTAGCCGGGACTAGCGGAGTAAATGAGCAGTTCTTC,CASSLAGTSGVNEQFF
TRBV9,TRBJ2-2,.,.,TGTGCCAGCAGCGTAGGGGGGGTGTTCGCCGGGGAGCTGTTTTTT,CASSVGGVFAGELFF
TRBV4-3,TRBJ1-4,TRBD1,.,TGCGCCAGCAGCCAAGAGAGGGACAGGGGATATGAAAAACTGTTTTTT,CASSQERDRGYEKLFF
TRBV14,TRBJ1-1,.,.,TGTGCCAGCAGCCACCTAATGAACACTGAAGCTTTCTTT,CASSHLMNTEAFF
TRBV2,TRBJ2-6,.,.,TGTGCCAGCAGTGAGGAGAGCTCTGGGGCCAACGTCCTGACTTTC,CASSEESSGANVLTF
TRBV7-9,TRBJ2-5,TRBD2,.,TGTGCCAGCAGCTTGTTCACTAGCGGGGGATACCAAGAGACCCAGTACTTC,CASSLFTSGGYQETQYF
TRBV25-1,TRBJ2-3,.,.,TGTGCCAGCAGCCGGACATCCTCTATCACAGATACGCAGTATTTT,CASSRTSSITDTQYF
TRBV5-4,TRBJ1-2,TRBD1,.,TGTGCCAGCAGCCCGGGGACAGGGACCTATGGCTACACCTTC,CASSPGTGTYGYTF
TRBV6-6,TRBJ1-2,.,.,TGTGCCAGCAGTTACGGCAGGGCTAACTATGGCTACACCTTC,CASSYGRANYGYTF
TRBV5-4,TRBJ1-2,.,.,TGTGCCAGCAGCTTGGTAGGGGCGGATATGTATGGCTACACCTTC,CASSLVGADMYGYTF
TRBV29-1,TRBJ2-5,.,.,TGCAGCGTTGAACGACAGGCGCAAGAGACCCAGTACTTC,CSVERQAQETQYF
TRBV6-4,TRBJ2-7,.,once,TGTGCCAGCAGTGACTCGCAGGCTACCTCCTACGAGCAGTACTTC,CASSDSQATSYEQYF
TRBV6-1,TRBJ2-1,TRBD2,.,TGTGCCAGCAGTGCCGGACTAGCGGAATACAATGAGCAGTTCTTC,CASSAGLAEYNEQFF
TRBV9,TRBJ1-5,TRBD1,.,TGTGCCAGCAGCGCGACAGGGGACAATCAGCCCCAGCATTTT,CASSATGDNQPQHF
TRBV7-8,TRBJ2-1,.,.,TGTGCCAGCAGCTTGGGGACACGGTCCTACAATGAGCAGTTCTTC,CASSLGTRSYNEQFF
TRBV10-1,TRBJ2-1,.,.,TGCGCCAGCAGTGACTCAGGAAGTCCCTACAATGAGCAGTTCTTC,CASSDSGSPYNEQFF
TRBV19,TRBJ2-2,TRBD1,.,TGTGCCATAGCCAGACAGGGCACGACCGGGGAGCTGTTTTTT,CAIARQGTTGELFF
TRBV6-1,TRBJ1-1,.,.,TGTGCCAGCAGTGACAGACAGGTAACGAACACTGAAGCTTTCTTT,CASSDRQVTNTEAFF
TRBV5-1,TRBJ2-1,.,.,TGCGCCAGCAGCCCCTCAGGGTTCTCCTACAATGAGCAGTTCTTC,CASSPSGFSYNEQFF
TRBV15,TRBJ1-4,.,once,TGTGCCACCAGCAGAGGCCAGGGAAATGAAAAACTGTTTTTT,CATSRGQGNEKLFF
TRBV6-6,TRBJ1-1,.,.,TGTGCCAGCATGGGGGGGGACACCACTGAAGCTTTCTTT,CASMGGDTTEAFF
TRBV28,TRBJ1-5,.,.,TGTGCCAGCCAAACAGGGACGGGCAATCAGCCCCAGCATTTT,CASQTGTGNQPQHF
TRBV9,TRBJ1-1,.,.,TGTGCCAGCAGCGCCTCCGGGACTAGGGGGGCCACTGAAGCTTTCTTT,CASSASGTRGATEAFF
TRBV13,TRBJ1-2,.,.,TGTGCCAGCAGCCCCGCTGCAGGGGAAGGTAACTATGGCTACACCTTC,CASSPAAGEGNYGYTF
TRBV7-9,TRBJ1-5,.,few,TGTGCCAGCAGCTTAGGACAGCCAGGAGGCAATCAGCCCCAGCATTTT,CASSLGQPGGNQPQHF
TRBV5-1,TRBJ1-6,.,.,TGCGCCAGCAGCTTGGGAGACAGGAGAAGCTCACCCCTCCACTTT,CASSLGDRRSSPLHF
TRBV28,TRBJ2-5,.,.,TGTGCCAGCAGTTTAACCCCCGGCGGGCAGCAAGAGACCCAGTACTTC,CASSLTPGGQQETQYF
TRBV5-4,TRBJ2-1,TRBD2,.,TGTGCCAGCAGCCCCTTGATCAAAAGCGGGATTACCTACAATGAGCAGTTCTTC,CASSPLIKSGITYNEQFF
TRBV28,TRBJ2-2,.,.,TGTGCCAGCAGTGAGTCAGGGGCGGGCACCGGGGAGCTGTTTTTT,CASSESGAGTGELFF
TRBV2,TRBJ1-2,.,.,TGTGCCAGCAGTGAACAGGATGGCGGCTACACCTTC,CASSEQDGGYTF
TRBV19,TRBJ2-1,.,.,TGTGCCACTGGGGGGTTCAATGAGCAGTTCTTC,CATGGFNEQFF
TRBV5-1,TRBJ2-7,.,few,TGCGCCAGCAGCTTGGGAGTCCAAGCCTACGAGCAGTACTTC,CASSLGVQAYEQYF
TRBV7-9,TRBJ1-3,TRBD1,.,TGTGCCAGCAGCTCCTCGACAGGGTACTCTGGAAACACCATATATTTT,CASSSSTGYSGNTIYF
TRBV10-3,TRBJ1-5,TRBD1,.,TGTGTCATCAGACCCGGGACAGGGAATCAGCCCCAGCATTTT,CVIRPGTGNQPQHF
TRBV19,TRBJ2-1,TRBD2,.,TGTGCCAGTAGTCCTACTAGCGGGAGATCACGGAATGAGCAGTTCTTC,CASSPTSGRSRNEQFF
TRBV19,TRBJ1-1,.,.,TGTGCCAGTAGTTGGGGCGCAGCGAACACTGAAGCTTTCTTT,CASSWGAANTEAFF
TRBV10-3,TRBJ1-1,TRBD1,.,TGTGCCATCGGTGACGGGACAGCGAACACTGAAGCTTTCTTT,CAIGDGTANTEAFF
TRBV5-6,TRBJ2-7,.,few,TGTGCCAGCAGCCCGAATGCAGGAATTTCCTACGAGCAGTACTTC,CASSPNAGISYEQYF
TRBV7-6,TRBJ2-5,.,.,TGTGCCAGCAGCTTAGCTCGGGCGCAGGGGTTTGAGACCCAGTACTTC,CASSLARAQGFETQYF
TRBV5-1,TRBJ2-3,.,.,TGCGCCAGCAGCCGCGGGGCGGGTTTCGGCACAGATACGCAGTATTTT,CASSRGAGFGTDTQYF